The sequence of this T cell receptor beta chain was determined in a study of T cells in women clearing cervical HPV infection. Study as a whole: Cases were women with histologically confirmed HPV16-related CIN3 or worse, including a couple of invasive cancers. Controls gave blood once infection was undetectable; cases at lesion identification. Cases' blood sampling followed lesion detection by median approximately 150 days (90 to 200).

For this clone: The antigen is undetermined. The CDR3 end is not reached by the read, which stops 3 residues before it; the germline J gene fills it in.

Germline CDR1 reads SGHRS; CDR2 reads YFSETQ. The CDR3 contains 18 residues. Measured with immunoSEQ multiplex PCR; TCRdb has only the in-frame clones, and not every one. The sample holds tens of thousands of clones. General study points: Richness plus V gene abundances separated cases from controls with AUC about 0.87.

The sample consisted of blood buffy coat. The TCR was taken from a woman aged 18-70 years with a cervical HPV16 infection that either progressed to CIN3+ or cleared (not recorded which). The gene calls are TRBV5-1 and TRBJ1-4, with 9 nucleotides matching TRBD1. The CDR3: CASSLDRGPSSGANVLFF. The covered CDR3 bases are TGCGCCAGCAGCTTGGACAGGGGGCCTTCCTCTGGGGCCAACGTA.